The present TCR beta chain was sequenced within a study of blood T cell repertoires in COVID-19. In the original analysis: Reference gene primer amplification yielded estimated nucleated cell counts. Only in-frame clones appear in the TCRdb table, and some are missing; sequencing was by immunoSEQ multiplex PCR. V and J calls and clone size are copied from that table; D and trimming were computed from the DNA. The sample yields approximately 100,000 clones, approximately 86% seen once. The CDR3 is 14 amino acids. Trimming stripped 0 bases from V and 5 bases from J, with 10 bases between. Germline CDR1 is LGHDT and CDR2 is YNNKEL (reference sequence).

This chain connects TRBV3-1 (or the pseudogene TRBV3-2) to TRBJ1-1, with D hard to call. Sequencing was carried out using peripheral blood. This receptor was identified in a man over 45 with acute or convalescent COVID-19. The CDR3 region is CASSQDGRRTEAFF. In DNA, the CDR3 is TGTGCCAGCAGCCAAGATGGGAGGAGAACTGAAGCTTTCTTT.